These 29 T cell receptor beta chains were sequenced from one sample in a study of chemoradiotherapy in HPV16-positive cancers. Repertoires were generated with immunoSEQ multiplex PCR, while TCRdb's copy carries only in-frame clones and drops some. The data contain under 15,000 clones, approximately 86% of them seen just once; the ten biggest clones take up roughly 6.1%. The sample in question was blood, obtained from a patient who underwent chemoradiotherapy. The source of these receptors is a human donor with HPV-associated anogenital cancer.

This chain links TRBV19 with TRBJ2-5, with 8 bases aligning to TRBD1. Per germline, CDR1 LNHDA and CDR2 SQIVND (reference sequence). The CDR3 has 15 amino acids. Germline trimming cut 5 bases from V and 5 bases from J; bases unmatched to any gene: 10. The CDR3 DNA sequence: TGTGCCAGTAGTCCGAGGACAGGGTTCGGGGAGACCCAGTACTTC. Translated: CASSPRTGFGETQYF.

The chain uses TRBV12-1 and TRBJ2-7; the DNA was not compared with TRBD2, the D call given in the table. TRBV12-1 is a documented pseudogene. There are 13 residues in the CDR3. This chain's CDR3 is CASSLEKTYEQYF. CDR3 coding DNA: TGTGCCAGCAGCTTAGAGAAAACCTACGAGCAGTACTTC.

The CDR3 DNA reads TGTGCCAGCAGTCCAGGATTGCCCGGGGAGCTGTTTTTT. It is translated as CASSPGLPGELFF. The chain employs TRBV6-4 and TRBJ2-2; D is unclear. CDR1 MRHNA and CDR2 SNTAGT come from the germline V gene. CDR3 length: 13 amino acids. Trimming shortened V by 5 bases and J by 6 bases, and 10 bases separated the two germline ends.

The chain combines TRBV5-4 with TRBJ2-7, with 8 bases that match TRBD1. The CDR3 extends over 15 amino acids. From germline, CDR1 is SGHNT and CDR2 YYREEE (reference sequence). Losses at the gene ends were 3 bases for V and 2 bases for J; bases not matched to a gene: 7. CDR3 in DNA: TGTGCCAGCAGCTCCTTGGACAGGGCCCCCTACGAGCAGTACTTC. Its translation is CASSSLDRAPYEQYF.

The CDR3 reads CASSLDLGSGELFF. The CDR3 DNA follows: TGTGCCAGCAGCTTAGATTTGGGATCCGGGGAGCTGTTTTTT. The V gene is TRBV11-2, the J gene TRBJ2-2, with D unresolved. The CDR3 runs to 14 residues. V lost 0 bases to trimming and J lost 6 bases, with 8 bases between them. CDR1 and CDR2 (germline): SGHAT, FQNNGV.

The V call is TRBV2, the J call TRBJ2-2; possibly TRBD2 for D (6 bases). Germline V lookup: CDR1 SNHLY, CDR2 FYNNEI. The ends were cut back, 6 bases at V and 1 base at J, with 12 bases in the middle. The CDR3 sequence is 15 residues long. The CDR3 here is CASRLATLNTGELFF. The CDR3 DNA reads as TGTGCCAGCAGGCTAGCGACCCTGAACACCGGGGAGCTGTTTTTT.

The CDR3 protein is CASSFDRGGNTIYF. The DNA for the CDR3 is TGTGCCAGCAGCTTTGACAGGGGCGGAAACACCATATATTTT. The chain links TRBV5-5 to TRBJ1-3; 8 nucleotides align to TRBD1. Germline loops: CDR1 SGHKS, CDR2 YYEKEE (reference sequence). The CDR3 runs to 14 residues. The V and J ends lost 2 bases and 4 bases, in that order; junction bases with no gene match: 2.

The chain combines TRBV5-1 with TRBJ1-2; D is perhaps TRBD1 (5 bases). The CDR3 sequence is 14 residues long. CDR1 and CDR2 from the germline V gene are SGHRS and YFSETQ. The germline V and J ends were trimmed by 0 bases and 5 bases, with 11 bases remaining between them. The CDR3: CASSLAGTAYGYTF. The CDR3 bases are TGCGCCAGCAGCTTGGCCGGGACTGCGTATGGCTACACCTTC.

The genes are TRBV5-1 and TRBJ2-3; D is undetermined. This CDR3 contains 12 residues. The V gene's germline CDR1 is SGHRS and CDR2 YFSETQ. The V end lost 4 bases, the J end lost 2 bases, and 5 bases lay between the germline ends. CDR3: CASSPPTDTQYF. In DNA, the CDR3 is TGCGCCAGCAGCCCCCCCACAGATACGCAGTATTTT.

This rearrangement joins TRBV6-6 to TRBJ1-5; tentative D call: TRBD1 (6 bases). The germline CDR1 and CDR2 sequences are MNHNY and SVGAGI (reference sequence). The CDR3 extends over 14 amino acids. V shed 1 base and J shed 7 bases, with 11 bases lying between them. This CDR3 is CASSYLGAGQPQHF. The CDR3 nucleotides read TGTGCCAGCAGTTACTTGGGGGCTGGGCAGCCCCAGCATTTT.

The chain is built from TRBV11-2 and TRBJ2-2; 10 bases are a match to TRBD1. The ends lost 1 base at V and 1 base at J; junction bases unmatched: 6. Germline V lookup: CDR1 SGHAT, CDR2 FQNNGV. The CDR3 is made up of 18 amino acids. CDR3 sequence: CASSLVSGQGRNTGELFF. The CDR3 DNA follows: TGTGCCAGCAGCTTAGTTTCGGGACAGGGGAGGAACACCGGGGAGCTGTTTTTT.

The chain joins TRBV5-3 to TRBJ1-6; 10 bases fit TRBD1. TRBV5-3 is an ORF, and what it does is uncertain. This CDR3 region has 21 residues. V shed 4 bases, J shed 7 bases, and the junction held 23 bases outside the gene matches. CDR3 region: CARSLSFPGTGVKEGNSPLHF. CDR3 DNA: TGTGCCAGAAGCCTGTCATTTCCCGGGACAGGGGTAAAAGAGGGGAATTCACCCCTCCACTTT.

Points on this clone: This specimen includes other DNA sequences encoding the same CDR3. The chain couples TRBV9 to TRBJ2-1; a possible D gene is TRBD2 (5 bases). With 4 bases removed from V and 10 bases from J, the gap between germline ends came to 12 bases. Germline V gene sequence: CDR1 SGDLS, CDR2 YYNGEE. The CDR3 contains 12 residues. The CDR3 is CASSPDEGEQFF. CDR3 in DNA: TGTGCCAGCAGCCCTGATGAGGGCGAGCAGTTCTTC.

The chain combines TRBV19 with TRBJ2-6; the match to TRBD1 covers 10 bases. Germline CDR1 reads LNHDA; CDR2 reads SQIVND (reference sequence). CDR3 length: 17 amino acids. V shed 1 base and J 4 bases; nucleotides not matched to a gene: 4. Written as DNA, the CDR3 is TGTGCCAGTAGTATAGGGACAGGGGGTTCCGGGGCCAACGTCCTGACTTTC. Protein sequence: CASSIGTGGSGANVLTF.

V gene TRBV7-2 combines with J gene TRBJ2-3; D gene uncertain. This CDR3 is 12 amino acids long. Per germline, CDR1 SGHTA and CDR2 FQGNSA. The ends were cut back, 5 bases at V and 2 bases at J, with 5 bases in the middle. The chain's CDR3 is CASSIDTDTQYF. In DNA form, the CDR3 reads TGTGCCAGCAGCATAGACACAGATACGCAGTATTTT.

V is TRBV5-1 and J is TRBJ2-2; D uncertain. V lost 0 bases and J lost 6, with 9 bases in between. Germline CDR1 SGHRS, CDR2 YFSETQ. The CDR3 is made up of 14 amino acids. The CDR3 loop is CASSLAQTAGELFF. DNA of the CDR3: TGCGCCAGCAGCTTGGCACAGACGGCCGGGGAGCTGTTTTTT.

V is TRBV9 and J is TRBJ2-1; 12 bases line up with TRBD2. After removal of 4 bases from V and 4 bases from J, the junction contained 3 bases not matched to a gene. Looked up from germline, CDR1 is SGDLS and CDR2 is YYNGEE. The CDR3 covers 15 residues. The CDR3 coding sequence is TGTGCCAGCAGCCTAGGGACTAGCGGGTACAATGAGCAGTTCTTC. Amino acid sequence: CASSLGTSGYNEQFF.

The chain joins TRBV5-5 to TRBJ2-5; D remains ambiguous. Germline CDR1 is SGHKS and CDR2 is YYEKEE (reference sequence). There are 15 residues in the CDR3. V was pared by 4 bases and J by 5 bases, with 18 bases between. CDR3: CASSPRQARTETQYF. CDR3 DNA sequence: TGTGCCAGCAGCCCTAGACAAGCCAGGACGGAGACCCAGTACTTC.

The chain has TRBV6-6 and TRBJ1-1; TRBD1 matches 7 bases. Germline-derived CDR1 and CDR2 are MNHNY and SVGAGI (reference sequence). The length of the CDR3 is 16 residues. Trimming cost V 0 bases and J 2 bases; bases outside gene matches: 6. In nucleotides, the CDR3 is TGTGCCAGCAGTTACTCGACCCAGGGGGTTAACACTGAAGCTTTCTTT. It yields the protein CASSYSTQGVNTEAFF.

This chain links TRBV7-8 with TRBJ2-7; 8 bases fit TRBD2. V gave up 4 bases and J gave up 4 bases; unmatched junction bases: 9. This CDR3 region has 15 residues. CDR1 is SGHVS and CDR2 is FQNEAQ in the germline V gene. CDR3 residues: CASSSGTSGPYEQYV. In nucleotides, the CDR3 is TGTGCCAGCAGCTCCGGGACTAGTGGCCCTTACGAGCAGTACGTC.

This sequence joins TRBV4-1 and TRBJ2-3, with 7 positions matching TRBD2. With 3 bases clipped from V and 6 bases from J, the junction kept 9 bases outside the gene matches. The V gene's germline CDR1 is MGHRA and CDR2 YSYEKL. There are 15 residues in the CDR3. CDR3 nucleotide sequence: TGCGCCAGCAGCCACGGATCTAGCGGTCCGGATACGCAGTATTTT. The encoded protein is CASSHGSSGPDTQYF.

The V gene is TRBV29-1, the J gene TRBJ1-1; a possible D gene is TRBD1 (5 bases). V was cut by 5 bases and J by 7 bases, with 11 bases left in between. This CDR3 has 11 amino acids. Germline CDR1 and CDR2: SQVTM and ANQGSEA. CDR3 in DNA: TGCAGCGTTTCCGACAGCCGTGAAGCTTTCTTT. Translating gives CSVSDSREAFF.

The chain joins TRBV7-6 to TRBJ1-3, with D hard to call. V was pared by 0 bases and J by 0 bases, with 6 bases between. Germline V gene sequence: CDR1 SGHVS, CDR2 FNYEAQ. CDR3 length: 15 residues. The CDR3 bases are TGTGCCAGCAGCTTAGCGTTATTCTCTGGAAACACCATATATTTT. Its protein is CASSLALFSGNTIYF.

This chain joins TRBV4-1 and TRBJ1-1; D ambiguous. The CDR3 totals 16 residues. Trimming took 1 base from V and 0 from J, leaving 12 bases between them. Germline lookup yields CDR1 MGHRA and CDR2 YSYEKL. The CDR3 DNA is TGCGCCAGCAGCCAAGTCCCGGCAGTTATGAACACTGAAGCTTTCTTT. Protein: CASSQVPAVMNTEAFF.

The rearrangement joins TRBV27 to TRBJ2-5; D is perhaps TRBD2 (6 bases). The CDR3 is 14 residues long. V lost 6 bases and J lost 5, with 16 bases in between. Germline CDR1 is MNHEY and CDR2 is SMNVEV (reference sequence). In nucleotides, the CDR3 is TGTGCCAGCAGCCCCGGAGGGGCAGGCGAGACCCAGTACTTC. It translates to CASSPGGAGETQYF.

The chain carries TRBV19 and TRBJ1-6; 8 bases align to TRBD1. CDR1 LNHDA and CDR2 SQIVND come from the germline V gene (reference sequence). V shed 9 bases, J shed 7 bases, and the junction held 8 bases outside the gene matches. The CDR3 covers 14 residues. This CDR3 is CASTGGGINSPLHF. The CDR3 coding sequence is TGTGCCAGCACAGGGGGTGGAATCAATTCACCCCTCCACTTT.

In this sample, this clone turned up a few times. The chain uses TRBV6-6 and TRBJ2-2; TRBD1 matches at 8 bases. Germline CDR1 is MNHNY and CDR2 is SVGAGI (reference sequence). Trimming took 7 bases from V and 6 from J; bases not matched to a gene: 7. This CDR3 has 14 amino acids. CDR3 residues: CASNLAQGAGELFF. The CDR3 bases are TGTGCCAGCAACCTAGCACAGGGGGCCGGGGAGCTGTTTTTT.

The DNA of the CDR3 is TGTGCCAGCAGCGTAGCGGGACAGGGGGCCTACGAGCAGTACTTC. Translated, it gives CASSVAGQGAYEQYF. The chain couples TRBV9 to TRBJ2-7, with 11 nucleotides matching TRBD1. The length of the CDR3 is 15 residues. J gave up 2 bases and V 0 bases, and 1 base lay outside the gene matches. CDR1 is SGDLS and CDR2 is YYNGEE in the germline V gene. The complete variable domain, with remaining parts taken from reference TRBV9 and TRBJ2-7, reads DSGVTQTPKHLITATGQRVTLRCSPRSGDLSVYWYQQSLDQGLQFLIQYYNGEERAKGNILERFSAQQFPDLHSELNLSSLELGDSALYFCASSVAGQGAYEQYFGPGTRLTVT.

The chain recombines TRBV5-8 with TRBJ1-3; tentative D call: TRBD1 (6 bases). V was cut by 2 bases and J by 3 bases, with 18 bases left in between. CDR3 size: 17 residues. Germline CDR1 reads SGHTS; CDR2 reads YDEGEE. CDR3 nucleotides: TGTGCCAGCAGCTTCTACACGCAGGGGATCGGTGGAAACACCATATATTTT. It translates to CASSFYTQGIGGNTIYF. The variable domain in full, completed from reference TRBV5-8 and TRBJ1-3, reads EAGVTQSPTHLIKTRGQQATLRCSPISGHTSVYWYQQALGLGLQFLLWYDEGEERNRGNFPPRFSGRQFPNYSSELNVNALELEDSALYLCASSFYTQGIGGNTIYFGEGSWLTVV.